These T cell receptor beta chains were read from a single sample in a study of blood T cell repertoires in COVID-19. The assay was immunoSEQ multiplex PCR, and TCRdb's table has in-frame clones only and misses some. The sample has over 150,000 clones; roughly 79% are singletons. The sequencing sample was made of peripheral blood. The receptors were sampled from a human donor with acute or convalescent COVID-19. The donor label of this sample is uncertain. Both conserved end residues are part of each CDR3. A D gene is named only where the DNA matches it firmly. The listing skips clone size in some rows; elsewhere it reads once, few, many or a size class.

d_call clone_size j_call v_call cdr3_aa cdr3_nt
NA NA TRBJ2-7 TRBV6-5 CASSYGTLGAAYEQYF TGTGCCAGCAGTTACGGTACCCTGGGAGCCGCCTACGAGCAGTACTTC
NA NA TRBJ1-4 TRBV5-1 CASSLSRATNEKLFF TGCGCCAGCAGCTTGTCCAGGGCAACTAATGAAAAACTGTTTTTT
NA few TRBJ2-5 TRBV4-2 CASSQEAASPPETQYF TGTGCCAGCAGCCAAGAAGCGGCCAGCCCCCCGGAGACCCAGTACTTC
TRBD2 NA TRBJ2-5 TRBV23-1 CASSQNFRTSGRAGETQYF TGCGCCAGCAGTCAAAACTTCAGGACTAGCGGGAGGGCCGGAGAGACCCAGTACTTC
TRBD2 NA TRBJ2-1 TRBV12-3/TRBV12-4 CASSRAGYEQFF TGTGCCAGCAGTCGAGCGGGGTATGAGCAGTTCTTC
NA NA TRBJ2-3 TRBV12-5 CASGRGEASTDTQYF TGTGCTAGTGGCCGAGGGGAGGCGAGTACAGATACGCAGTATTTT
TRBD2 NA TRBJ2-7 TRBV7-3 CASSLEGGLTYEQYF TGTGCCAGCAGCTTAGAGGGAGGGCTGACCTACGAGCAGTACTTC
NA NA TRBJ2-1 TRBV25-1 CASSEFGGRGDYNEQFF TGTGCCAGCAGTGAATTCGGGGGGCGGGGAGACTACAATGAGCAGTTCTTC
TRBD2 few TRBJ2-2 TRBV20-1 CSASKAGNRGGTGELFF TGCAGTGCTAGTAAAGCGGGAAATCGCGGGGGCACCGGGGAGCTGTTTTTT
NA NA TRBJ2-7 TRBV7-8 CASTPSQTFSYEQYF TGTGCCAGCACTCCCTCACAGACCTTCTCCTACGAGCAGTACTTC
TRBD1 NA TRBJ1-1 TRBV6-2/TRBV6-3 CASSPTDRAREAFF TGTGCCAGCAGCCCTACAGACAGGGCGAGAGAAGCTTTCTTT
NA NA TRBJ2-7 TRBV6-1 CASSEDPGSGGAYEQYF TGTGCCAGCAGTGAAGATCCGGGTAGTGGAGGAGCCTACGAGCAGTACTTC
TRBD2 NA TRBJ2-5 TRBV19 CASSMGPAGATETQYF TGTGCCAGTAGTATGGGCCCAGCGGGAGCCACAGAGACCCAGTACTTC
NA NA TRBJ2-1 TRBV5-4 CASSLRESNEQFF TGTGCCAGCAGCTTGCGGGAGAGCAATGAGCAGTTCTTC
TRBD1 few TRBJ1-1 TRBV19 CASRDRDTEAFF TGTGCCAGTAGGGACAGGGACACTGAAGCTTTCTTT
NA NA TRBJ2-1 TRBV5-1 CASSPQGFYNEQFF TGCGCCAGCAGCCCCCAGGGGTTCTACAATGAGCAGTTCTTC
TRBD2 NA TRBJ2-7 TRBV2 CAGGFPGRAYEQYF TGTGCCGGGGGGTTTCCGGGGAGGGCCTACGAGCAGTACTTC
NA NA TRBJ2-7 TRBV19 CASSMMGVSYEQYF TGTGCCAGTAGTATGATGGGAGTCTCCTACGAGCAGTACTTC
TRBD1 once TRBJ1-5 TRBV5-5 CASSSGQGAQPQHF TGTGCCAGCAGCTCCGGACAGGGGGCTCAGCCCCAGCATTTT
NA few TRBJ1-3 TRBV25-1 CASSEFRDSGNTIYF TGTGCCAGCAGTGAATTTAGAGACTCTGGAAACACCATATATTTT
NA NA TRBJ2-1 TRBV15 CATSRDLQNNEQFF TGTGCCACCAGCAGAGATCTTCAGAACAATGAGCAGTTCTTC
NA NA TRBJ2-7 TRBV2 CASSELTGFNEQYF TGTGCCAGCAGTGAACTAACAGGGTTCAACGAGCAGTACTTC
NA NA TRBJ2-7 TRBV7-2 CASSLDRSLTYEQYF TGTGCCAGCAGCTTAGACAGGTCCCTAACCTACGAGCAGTACTTC
TRBD2 NA TRBJ2-3 TRBV4-1 CASSLLAGGPSTDTQYF TGCGCCAGCAGCCTTTTAGCGGGAGGTCCAAGCACAGATACGCAGTATTTT
TRBD1 NA TRBJ1-2 TRBV5-6 CASSSDRVYGYTF TGTGCCAGCAGTTCCGACAGGGTCTATGGCTACACCTTC
TRBD1 NA TRBJ2-6 TRBV27 CASRLRGQVQPGANVLTF TGTGCCAGCAGACTAAGGGGACAGGTCCAGCCCGGGGCCAACGTCCTGACTTTC
TRBD2 NA TRBJ2-3 TRBV4-2 CASSQVRTSGSGTDTQYF TGTGCCAGCAGCCAAGTTAGAACTAGCGGGAGCGGCACAGATACGCAGTATTTT
TRBD2 NA TRBJ2-1 TRBV5-4 CATTDQRGSYNEQFF TGTGCCACCACGGACCAGCGGGGCTCCTACAATGAGCAGTTCTTC
TRBD2 NA TRBJ2-7 TRBV7-2 CASSLSGSGLYEQYF TGTGCCAGCAGCCTTAGCGGGAGCGGTTTGTACGAGCAGTACTTC
NA once TRBJ1-2 TRBV19 CASTSEENYGYTF TGTGCCAGTACGTCGGAGGAGAACTATGGCTACACCTTC
NA once TRBJ2-1 TRBV5-1 CASSLGGSSYNEQFF TGCGCCAGCAGCTTGGGAGGGAGCTCCTACAATGAGCAGTTCTTC
NA NA TRBJ2-7 TRBV28 CASSSGQGAREQYF NA
NA NA TRBJ1-2 TRBV7-8 CASSLDSNYGYTF TGTGCCAGCAGCTTGGACAGCAACTATGGCTACACCTTC